The 27 T cell receptor beta chains given below trace back to one sample, sequenced in a study of blood T cell repertoires in COVID-19. Produced via immunoSEQ multiplex PCR; TCRdb's table is partial and in-frame only. The repertoire has 70,000 to 80,000 clones, approximately 80% of them found once; the top ten carry 40% to 45%. The sample comprised peripheral blood. Every receptor here comes from a man of 80 years or more with acute or convalescent COVID-19.

The chain couples TRBV9 to TRBJ1-5; D is perhaps TRBD1 (5 bases). CDR1 and CDR2 from the germline V gene are SGDLS and YYNGEE. The germline V and J ends were trimmed by 0 bases and 5 bases, with 9 bases remaining between them. This CDR3 is 14 amino acids long. CDR3 loop: CASSVEGADQPQHF. DNA for the CDR3: TGTGCCAGCAGCGTAGAAGGGGCGGATCAGCCCCAGCATTTT.

This chain connects TRBV30 to TRBJ2-2, with a possible D match to TRBD1 (5 bases). Germline V gene lookup returns CDR1 GTSNPN and CDR2 SVGIG (reference sequence). V was trimmed by 3 bases and J by 7 bases, leaving 12 bases between them. This CDR3 has 13 residues. This chain's CDR3 is CAWRNRLFGELFF. Written as DNA, the CDR3 is TGTGCCTGGAGAAACAGGTTGTTCGGGGAGCTGTTTTTT.

The chain has TRBV9 and TRBJ2-7, with 7 nucleotides matching TRBD2. With V trimmed by 4 bases and J by 5 bases, 12 bases remained unmatched. Germline CDR1 reads SGDLS; CDR2 reads YYNGEE. The CDR3 extends over 15 amino acids. The CDR3 protein is CASSRPGGGRNEQYF. The CDR3, as DNA: TGTGCCAGCAGCCGTCCGGGGGGAGGGAGGAACGAGCAGTACTTC.

This chain connects TRBV27 to TRBJ1-3; D gene uncertain. The CDR3 is 15 residues long. Germline V gene data show CDR1 as MNHEY and CDR2 as SMNVEV (reference sequence). The germline V and J ends were trimmed by 4 bases and 0 bases, with 10 bases remaining between them. CDR3 protein: CASSSQRSSGNTIYF. Here the CDR3 DNA reads TGTGCCAGCAGTTCACAACGGAGCTCTGGAAACACCATATATTTT.

The chain recombines TRBV5-1 with TRBJ2-5; 9 bases line up with TRBD2. The V gene's germline CDR1 is SGHRS and CDR2 YFSETQ. The CDR3 runs 16 residues. V gave up 1 base and J gave up 0 bases; unmatched junction bases: 4. The DNA of the CDR3 is TGCGCCAGCAGCTTGTCAGCGGGGGGTCACCAAGAGACCCAGTACTTC. The encoded protein is CASSLSAGGHQETQYF. Combining the CDR3 with reference TRBV5-1 and TRBJ2-5 gives the whole variable domain KAGVTQTPRYLIKTRGQQVTLSCSPISGHRSVSWYQQTPGQGLQFLFEYFSETQRNKGNFPGRFSGRQFSNSRSEMNVSTLELGDSALYLCASSLSAGGHQETQYFGPGTRLLVL.

The sample holds a few counts of this clone. The chain recombines TRBV7-2 with TRBJ2-5, with TRBD1 as a possible D gene (5 bases). Trimming removed 3 bases from V and 5 bases from J, with 13 bases in between. From germline, CDR1 is SGHTA and CDR2 FQGNSA. This CDR3 has 14 residues. As DNA, the CDR3 is TGTGCCAGCAGCTTCGTCCAGGGTGGGGAGACCCAGTACTTC. Translation: CASSFVQGGETQYF.

In this sample, this clone turned up once. V is TRBV9 and J is TRBJ1-4; TRBD1 aligns across 8 bases. Germline assignment: CDR1 SGDLS and CDR2 YYNGEE. The CDR3 is 19 residues long. With 4 bases clipped from V and 4 bases from J, the junction kept 18 bases outside the gene matches. This CDR3 is CASSPPIGTGSPSNEKLFF. The CDR3 DNA reads TGTGCCAGCAGCCCCCCAATCGGGACAGGCTCTCCGAGTAATGAAAAACTGTTTTTT.

This chain connects TRBV6-5 to TRBJ1-1, with D possibly matching TRBD1 (5 bases). CDR3 length: 15 residues. The ends were cut back, 1 base at V and 1 base at J, with 10 bases in the middle. The germline V gene encodes CDR1 MNHEY and CDR2 SVGAGI. The CDR3: CASSYFGRENTEAFF. The CDR3, as DNA: TGTGCCAGCAGTTACTTCGGCAGGGAGAACACTGAAGCTTTCTTT.

The genes are TRBV5-1 and TRBJ2-3; TRBD2 agrees at 14 bases. V lost 3 bases to trimming and J lost 4 bases; unmatched junction nucleotides: 10. CDR3 length equals 18 residues. Germline V gene sequence: CDR1 SGHRS, CDR2 YFSETQ. The CDR3 is CASSSPGTSGSVSDTQYF. The CDR3 DNA is TGCGCCAGCAGCTCCCCCGGGACTAGCGGGAGTGTGTCAGATACGCAGTATTTT.

This clone is a singleton in its sample. The chain has TRBV18 and TRBJ1-4; 7 positions match TRBD1. Germline V gene sequence: CDR1 KGHSH, CDR2 LQKENI. The ends lost 5 bases at V and 5 bases at J; junction bases unmatched: 8. This CDR3 comprises 15 residues. The CDR3: CASSDAGQRNEKLFF. CDR3 in DNA: TGTGCCAGCTCAGACGCGGGACAGAGAAATGAAAAACTGTTTTTT.

The chain has TRBV5-1 and TRBJ2-1, with TRBD2 matching over 10 bases. The CDR3 is 14 residues long. Germline lookup yields CDR1 SGHRS and CDR2 YFSETQ. The ends lost 0 bases at V and 8 bases at J; junction bases unmatched: 2. This chain's CDR3 is CASSLGTSGDEQFF. CDR3 nucleotide sequence: TGCGCCAGCAGCTTGGGGACTAGCGGCGATGAGCAGTTCTTC.

The gene calls are TRBV6-5 and TRBJ2-7, with D unresolved. The germline V gene has CDR1 MNHEY and CDR2 SVGAGI. The V end lost 5 bases, the J end lost 3 bases, and 8 bases lay between the germline ends. The CDR3 totals 12 residues. The CDR3 is CASSQNGYEQYF. Written as DNA, the CDR3 is TGTGCCAGCAGTCAAAACGGCTACGAGCAGTACTTC.

The chain has TRBV5-4 and TRBJ1-5; D might be TRBD1 (5 bases). CDR3 length equals 15 residues. V was shortened by 0 bases and J by 1 base, with 8 bases between the two germline ends. In germline, CDR1 is SGHNT, CDR2 YYREEE (reference sequence). CDR3 nucleotide sequence: TGTGCCAGCAGCTTGGGGGGGGACAGCAATCAGCCCCAGCATTTT. Amino acids: CASSLGGDSNQPQHF. The whole variable domain, filled in from reference TRBV5-4 and TRBJ1-5, reads ETGVTQSPTHLIKTRGQQVTLRCSSQSGHNTVSWYQQALGQGPQFIFQYYREEENGRGNFPPRFSGLQFPNYSSELNVNALELDDSALYLCASSLGGDSNQPQHFGDGTRLSIL.

This chain links TRBV7-9 with TRBJ2-5, with D perhaps TRBD2 (5 bases). Trimming removed 1 base at V and 2 bases at J, with 14 bases between. Germline V gives CDR1 SEHNR, CDR2 FQNEAQ (reference sequence). This CDR3 region has 16 residues. The CDR3 DNA reads TGTGCCAGCAGCTTAGGAGGGTTTAATTTACAAGAGACCCAGTACTTC. Protein product: CASSLGGFNLQETQYF.

The chain links TRBV6-6 to TRBJ1-5; unclear D gene. V was shortened by 6 bases and J by 4 bases, with 10 bases between the two germline ends. Germline CDR1 is MNHNY and CDR2 is SVGAGI (reference sequence). The CDR3 consists of 13 residues. This CDR3 reads CASRVQLNQPQHF. DNA of the CDR3: TGTGCCAGCAGAGTCCAGTTAAATCAGCCCCAGCATTTT.

The chain couples TRBV11-2 to TRBJ1-2; no reliable D call. In germline, CDR1 is SGHAT, CDR2 FQNNGV. This CDR3 is built from 12 residues. V was trimmed by 6 bases and J by 6 bases, leaving 11 bases between them. CDR3 in DNA: TGTGCCAGCAGTCGGGAGCTCGATGGCTACACCTTC. It encodes CASSRELDGYTF.

For the CDR3, the DNA is TGTGCCAGCTCACTACAATACGAGCAGTACTTC. It encodes CASSLQYEQYF. The V and J genes are TRBV18 and TRBJ2-7, with D hard to call. V shed 4 bases and J shed 4 bases, with 5 bases lying between them. The CDR3 sequence is 11 residues long. CDR1 and CDR2 (germline): KGHSH, LQKENI.

The chain uses TRBV4-1 and TRBJ2-7; D possibly corresponds to TRBD1 (6 bases). The CDR3 loop spans 15 amino acids. V lost 3 bases, J lost 0 bases, and 12 bases lay in between. The germline CDR1 and CDR2 sequences are MGHRA and YSYEKL. DNA for the CDR3: TGCGCCAGCAGCCAGGGACCAGGGGCCTCCTACGAGCAGTACTTC. As protein: CASSQGPGASYEQYF.

This clone turned up a few times. In DNA, the CDR3 is TGTGCCAGCTCATCCACCTCAGGGGGTAATCAGCCCCAGCATTTT. Translated, it gives CASSSTSGGNQPQHF. The chain employs TRBV18 and TRBJ1-5, with 7 bases matching TRBD1. The trim removed 5 bases at V and 4 bases at J, leaving 8 bases unmatched. This CDR3 has 15 residues. CDR1 is KGHSH, CDR2 LQKENI, per germline.

The chain couples TRBV19 to TRBJ1-1, with a possible D match to TRBD1 (5 bases). The CDR3 extends over 14 amino acids. V lost 5 bases and J lost 0, with 10 bases in between. Germline CDR1 and CDR2: LNHDA and SQIVND (reference sequence). The CDR3 protein is CASSFPTVNTEAFF. The CDR3 DNA is TGTGCCAGTAGTTTCCCGACAGTGAACACTGAAGCTTTCTTT.

This chain uses TRBV6-5 with TRBJ2-7, with TRBD1 matching over 7 bases. The junction had 9 bases not matched to a gene; V was cut back by 4 bases and J by 3 bases. Per germline, CDR1 MNHEY and CDR2 SVGAGI. CDR3 length: 15 amino acids. CDR3 sequence (DNA): TGTGCCAGCAGTTTTGACCGGGACAGCGGCTACGAGCAGTACTTC. Residues: CASSFDRDSGYEQYF.

This clone was seen once. The V gene is TRBV19, the J gene TRBJ2-7; possible D gene TRBD2, 5 bases. The CDR3 loop spans 14 amino acids. V was clipped by 0 bases and J by 6 bases, with 12 bases between them. Germline V gene sequence: CDR1 LNHDA, CDR2 SQIVND (reference sequence). CDR3 sequence: CASSIDVIRGEQYF. Here the CDR3 DNA reads TGTGCCAGTAGTATAGATGTCATTCGGGGCGAGCAGTACTTC.

This clone was detected a few times. CDR3 sequence: CASSVGQGNEKLFF. The CDR3 nucleotides are TGTGCCAGCAGCGTTGGACAGGGTAATGAAAAACTGTTTTTT. The chain recombines TRBV11-2 with TRBJ1-4, with TRBD1 matching 8 bases. The CDR3 extends over 14 amino acids. Germline CDR1 reads SGHAT; CDR2 reads FQNNGV. J was trimmed by 4 bases and V by 5 bases; bases with no gene match: 3. Complete variable domain (other parts from reference TRBV11-2 and TRBJ1-4): EAGVAQSPRYKIIEKRQSVAFWCNPISGHATLYWYQQILGQGPKLLIQFQNNGVVDDSQLPKDRFSAERLKGVDSTLKIQPAKLEDSAVYLCASSVGQGNEKLFFGSGTQLSVL.

This chain connects TRBV27 to TRBJ1-1; D uncertain. The CDR3 spans 13 residues. Germline V CDR1 and CDR2: MNHEY, SMNVEV (reference sequence). Trimming left V 10 bases short and J 2 bases short, with 14 bases between. The CDR3 here is CAIARSYNTEAFF. CDR3 bases: TGTGCCATCGCAAGGAGCTATAACACTGAAGCTTTCTTT.

The CDR3 region has the DNA TGCGCCAGCACCCTTGGGGGGGTGAACACTGAAGCTTTCTTT. The encoded protein is CASTLGGVNTEAFF. This chain joins TRBV5-1 and TRBJ1-1; possibly TRBD1 for D (5 bases). Between the trimmed V and J ends, which lost 6 bases and 0 bases, there was a span of 12 bases. Germline V gives CDR1 SGHRS, CDR2 YFSETQ. This CDR3 region has 14 residues.

V and J are TRBV27 and TRBJ1-2; perhaps TRBD1 as D (6 bases). The CDR3 consists of 14 residues. The ends were cut back, 5 bases at V and 0 bases at J, with 10 bases in the middle. Germline lookup yields CDR1 MNHEY and CDR2 SMNVEV (reference sequence). CDR3 coding DNA: TGTGCCAGCAGTCCTAACAGGGCTAACTATGGCTACACCTTC. It encodes CASSPNRANYGYTF.

This chain connects TRBV3-1 (or the pseudogene TRBV3-2) to TRBJ2-5; D may be TRBD2 (6 bases). CDR3 length: 15 residues. V lost 4 bases, J lost 2 bases, and 14 bases lay in between. Germline V gives CDR1 LGHDT, CDR2 YNNKEL (reference sequence). Written as DNA, the CDR3 is TGTGCCAGCAGCCCGACGACGGCGGGGCAAGAGACCCAGTACTTC. Translation: CASSPTTAGQETQYF.